This entry features one TCR beta chain sequence. Its antigen is currently unknown. Sequencing used immunoSEQ multiplex PCR; TCRdb keeps in-frame clones, though not all of them. The repertoire consists of about 76,000 clones, with approximately 91% occurring once and the leading ten covering 10% to 15%. This sample is drawn from a study of OX40 agonist ivuxolimab in advanced cancers. Looking at the study overall: Those enrolled were roughly 80% male, with a mean age of approximately 60 years and ages from roughly 20 to 90. Antecedent anti-PD-1, anti-PD-L1 or anti-CTLA-4 therapy was permissible, with about 39% having received some. The study, taken as a whole, reports: Averaging showed that CD8+ T cells had more expanded clones than CD4+ did.

V was pared by 2 bases and J by 3 bases, with 21 bases between. The germline CDR1 and CDR2 sequences are SGHNT and YYREEE (reference sequence). This CDR3 has 18 residues. The sample in question was CD4+ or CD8+ T cells sorted from blood, obtained in a trial of the OX40 agonist ivuxolimab. This TCR was recovered from an adult with an advanced solid tumor such as melanoma, head and neck, liver or kidney cancer. The chain links TRBV5-4 to TRBJ2-1; D gene uncertain. The CDR3 DNA reads TGTGCCAGCAGCTTATCCAGTACTTCCCAACCGGGCTACAATGAGCAGTTCTTC. This translates into CASSLSSTSQPGYNEQFF.